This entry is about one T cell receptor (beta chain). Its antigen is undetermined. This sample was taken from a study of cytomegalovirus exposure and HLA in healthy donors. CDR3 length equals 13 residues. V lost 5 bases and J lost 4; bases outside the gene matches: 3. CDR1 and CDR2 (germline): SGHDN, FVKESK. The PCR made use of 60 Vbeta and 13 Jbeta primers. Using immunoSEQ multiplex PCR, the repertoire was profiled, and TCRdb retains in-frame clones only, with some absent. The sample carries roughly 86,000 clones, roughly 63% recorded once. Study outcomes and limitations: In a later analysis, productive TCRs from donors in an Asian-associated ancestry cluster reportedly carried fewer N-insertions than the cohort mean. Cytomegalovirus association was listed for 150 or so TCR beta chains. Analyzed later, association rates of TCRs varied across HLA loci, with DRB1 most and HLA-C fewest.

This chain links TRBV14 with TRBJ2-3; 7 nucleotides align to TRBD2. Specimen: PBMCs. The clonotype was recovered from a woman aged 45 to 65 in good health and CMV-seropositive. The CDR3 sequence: CASSVSGADTQYF. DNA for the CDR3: TGTGCCAGCAGCGTGAGCGGGGCAGATACGCAGTATTTT. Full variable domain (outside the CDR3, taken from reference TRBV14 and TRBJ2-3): EAGVTQFPSHSVIEKGQTVTLRCDPISGHDNLYWYRRVMGKEIKFLLHFVKESKQDESGMPNNRFLAERTGGTYSTLKVQPAELEDSGVYFCASSVSGADTQYFGPGTRLTVL.